This T cell receptor (beta chain) was identified in a study of identifying expanded T cells in peripheral blood. General study results and limits: Technical replicates showed about 1.2 changed clones; roughly two weeks 15 to 20; four weeks 19.

On this clone itself: Its antigen is not known.

TCRdb keeps only in-frame clones here, not all; method: immunoSEQ multiplex PCR. The sample contains more than 55,000 clones, about 89% of which appear only once. V was trimmed by 6 bases and J by 4 bases, leaving 13 bases between them. The CDR3 is 14 amino acids. The germline CDR1 and CDR2 sequences are MDHEN and SYDVKM. The V gene is TRBV28, the J gene TRBJ2-1, with D perhaps matching TRBD1 (5 bases). The sequenced sample was blood. The clonotype comes from a person between 18 and 75 years old in good health. The CDR3 DNA reads TGTGCCAGCAGCCCCCCCGACAGATACAATGAGCAGTTCTTC. Translated, it gives CASSPPDRYNEQFF.